This TCR beta chain was recovered during a study of shared clonotypes between healthy human individuals. Points on this clone: Its specificity is unknown.

The germline V gene encodes CDR1 LNHNV and CDR2 YYDKDF (reference sequence). This CDR3 has 16 residues. V lost 0 bases and J 4 bases, leaving 16 bases between the germline ends. Regarding the study as a whole: Naive CD4 clonotypes overlapped across several donors at around 4.8%.

Replicate PCRs run on sorted subsets employed around 200 ng DNA, about 27,000 T cell genomes. Clones were sequenced by immunoSEQ multiplex PCR, and TCRdb holds only the in-frame ones, with some missing. The profile shows about 2.5 million clones, about 90% of them singletons. Every one of the donors was a Caucasian adult that lived in Nashville, Tennessee. Sequenced material: naive CD4+ T cells from PBMCs. This sample's subset: CD45RA+ positively selected. The sequence was collected from a man between 18 and 29 years old in good health. Some clones in this sample may be carry-over from other donors' samples. The chain has TRBV15 and TRBJ2-7, with D possibly matching TRBD2 (6 bases). CDR3 nucleotide sequence: TGTGCCACCAGCAGAGATATAAGGAGACTAGGGTACGAGCAGTACTTC. As protein: CATSRDIRRLGYEQYF.